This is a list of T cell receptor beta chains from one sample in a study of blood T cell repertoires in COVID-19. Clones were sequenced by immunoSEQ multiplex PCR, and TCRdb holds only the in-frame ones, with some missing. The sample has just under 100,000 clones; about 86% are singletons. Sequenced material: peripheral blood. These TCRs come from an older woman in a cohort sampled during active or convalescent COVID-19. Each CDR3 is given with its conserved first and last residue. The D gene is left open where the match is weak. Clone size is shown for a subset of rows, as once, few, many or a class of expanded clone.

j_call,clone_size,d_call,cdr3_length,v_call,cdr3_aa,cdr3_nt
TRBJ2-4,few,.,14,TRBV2,CASSEGGAKNIQYF,TGTGCCAGCAGTGAAGGCGGAGCCAAAAACATTCAGTACTTC
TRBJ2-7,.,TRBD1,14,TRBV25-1,CASSEPDRVYEQYF,TGTGCCAGCAGTGAACCAGACAGGGTTTACGAGCAGTACTTC
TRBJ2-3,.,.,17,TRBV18,CASSRLPMAEGTDTQYF,TGTGCCAGCTCCCGACTCCCGATGGCAGAGGGCACAGATACGCAGTATTTT
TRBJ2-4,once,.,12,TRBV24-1,CATSTGENIQYF,TGTGCCACCTCTACAGGAGAAAACATTCAGTACTTC
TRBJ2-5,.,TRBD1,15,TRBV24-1,CATSDPRGPGETQYF,TGTGCCACCAGTGATCCCAGGGGGCCGGGAGAGACCCAGTACTTC
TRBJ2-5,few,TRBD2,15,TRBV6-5,CASSYSGGAGETQYF,TGTGCCAGCAGTTACAGCGGGGGGGCTGGAGAGACCCAGTACTTC
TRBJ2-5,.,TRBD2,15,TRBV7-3,CASSWVAGGVETQYF,TGTGCCAGCAGCTGGGTAGCGGGAGGGGTTGAGACCCAGTACTTC
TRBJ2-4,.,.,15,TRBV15,CATSRSRGDKNIQYF,TGTGCCACCAGCAGGTCCCGGGGAGACAAAAACATTCAGTACTTC
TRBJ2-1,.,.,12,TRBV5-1,CASSFQDSNQFF,TGCGCCAGCAGCTTCCAGGACTCAAACCAGTTCTTC
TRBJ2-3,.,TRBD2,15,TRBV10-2,CASCPTSGRTDTQYF,TGCGCCAGCTGCCCGACTAGCGGTCGCACAGATACGCAGTATTTT
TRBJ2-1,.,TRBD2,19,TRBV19,CASSIGRLAGASSYNEQFF,TGTGCCAGTAGTATTGGTCGACTAGCGGGGGCAAGCTCCTACAATGAGCAGTTCTTC
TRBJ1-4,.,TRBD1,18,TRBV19,CASRTSGTGTATNEKLFF,TGTGCCAGTAGGACATCAGGGACAGGGACTGCAACTAATGAAAAACTGTTTTTT
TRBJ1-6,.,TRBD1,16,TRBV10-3,CAISSSAGQGDSPLHF,TGTGCCATCAGTTCGTCCGCCGGACAGGGCGATTCACCCCTCCACTTT
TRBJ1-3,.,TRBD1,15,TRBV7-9,CASASAGGSGNTIYF,TGTGCCAGCGCCAGCGCAGGGGGAAGCGGAAACACCATATATTTT
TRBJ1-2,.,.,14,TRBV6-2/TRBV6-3,CASSYSGVGYGYTF,TGTGCCAGCAGTTACTCCGGGGTGGGCTATGGCTACACCTTC
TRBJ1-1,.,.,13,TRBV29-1,CSVLQGSYAEAFF,TGCAGCGTCCTACAGGGTTCTTACGCTGAAGCTTTCTTT
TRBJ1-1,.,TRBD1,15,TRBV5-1,CASSWTGTGVTEAFF,TGCGCCAGCAGCTGGACCGGGACAGGGGTCACTGAAGCTTTCTTT
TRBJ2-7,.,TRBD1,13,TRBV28,CASSTWDSYEQYF,TGTGCCAGCAGTACCTGGGACAGCTACGAGCAGTACTTC
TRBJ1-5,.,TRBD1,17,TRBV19,CASRPGTGGKSNQPQHF,TGTGCCAGTAGGCCCGGGACAGGGGGCAAAAGCAATCAGCCCCAGCATTTT
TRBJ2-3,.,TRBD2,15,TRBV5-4,CASSTGGTSTDTQYF,TGTGCCAGCAGCACGGGAGGTACTAGCACAGATACGCAGTATTTT
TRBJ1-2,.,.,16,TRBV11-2,CASSLDPWGGNYGYTF,TGTGCCAGCAGCTTAGATCCCTGGGGAGGGAACTATGGCTACACCTTC
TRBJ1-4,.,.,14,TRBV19,CASSLQGLAEKLFF,TGTGCCAGTAGTCTACAGGGTCTAGCTGAAAAACTGTTTTTT
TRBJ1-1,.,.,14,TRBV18,CASSPGGRRTEAFF,TGTGCCAGCTCACCAGGGGGCAGACGGACTGAAGCTTTCTTT
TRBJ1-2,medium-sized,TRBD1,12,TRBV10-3,CAAGQEDYGYTF,TGTGCCGCGGGACAGGAGGACTATGGCTACACCTTC
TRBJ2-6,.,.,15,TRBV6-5,CASSKTGPGANVLTF,TGTGCCAGCAGTAAAACAGGGCCTGGGGCCAACGTCCTGACTTTC